Listed below are T cell receptor beta chains from one sample, sequenced in a study of control samples from healthy donors and cancer patients. Assay used: immunoSEQ multiplex PCR; TCRdb lists only in-frame clones, some missing. The sample consists of some 160,000 clones, about 93% of them appearing once. The sequencing input was blood. The receptors derive from a woman younger than 45 in good health. Each CDR3 is given without its conserved first and last residue. Fields, in order: V gene, J gene, CDR3 protein.

v_call: TRBV27
j_call: TRBJ1-5
cdr3_aa: ASSVTGVGQPQH

v_call: TRBV5-1
j_call: TRBJ2-7
cdr3_aa: ASSPLSGTASYEQY

v_call: TRBV2
j_call: TRBJ2-3
cdr3_aa: ASSGDREKGTDTQY

v_call: TRBV30
j_call: TRBJ1-4
cdr3_aa: AWSVPAGRSNEKLF

v_call: TRBV19
j_call: TRBJ1-1
cdr3_aa: ASSIDHGEVGDTEAF

v_call: TRBV4-1
j_call: TRBJ2-7
cdr3_aa: ASSQGLAGGVEKYEQY

v_call: TRBV29-1
j_call: TRBJ1-5
cdr3_aa: SVAHSNQPQH

v_call: TRBV4-3
j_call: TRBJ2-1
cdr3_aa: ASSQAIHQGGYNEQF

v_call: TRBV24-1
j_call: TRBJ2-3
cdr3_aa: ATSDRTSGRSDTQY

v_call: TRBV27
j_call: TRBJ2-7
cdr3_aa: ASSLPGQGQY

v_call: TRBV15
j_call: TRBJ2-7
cdr3_aa: ATSRDRTELYEQY

v_call: TRBV2
j_call: TRBJ1-1
cdr3_aa: ASSIRGRDTEAF

v_call: TRBV19
j_call: TRBJ2-3
cdr3_aa: ASSRTGGTDTQY

v_call: TRBV15
j_call: TRBJ1-2
cdr3_aa: ATSRESLPLDGYT

v_call: TRBV4-3
j_call: TRBJ2-3
cdr3_aa: ASSQDTGPTDTQY

v_call: TRBV6-2/TRBV6-3
j_call: TRBJ2-7
cdr3_aa: ASSYSTSGAYEQY

v_call: TRBV19
j_call: TRBJ2-3
cdr3_aa: ASSPGLALAAQY

v_call: TRBV6-1
j_call: TRBJ2-7
cdr3_aa: ASSEEMAAPYEQY

v_call: TRBV4-1
j_call: TRBJ2-3
cdr3_aa: ASSQVINTDTQY

v_call: TRBV5-6
j_call: TRBJ2-3
cdr3_aa: ASSFFRQSTDTQY

v_call: TRBV7-2
j_call: TRBJ2-7
cdr3_aa: ASSYRGPGHEQY

v_call: TRBV7-3
j_call: TRBJ2-3
cdr3_aa: ASRQDRGTTDTQY

v_call: TRBV3-1/TRBV3-2
j_call: TRBJ2-2
cdr3_aa: ASSRLAGDTGELF

v_call: TRBV7-2
j_call: TRBJ2-3
cdr3_aa: ASSTSTLSTDTQY